The rows below give T cell receptor beta chains drawn from one sample of a study of cytomegalovirus exposure and HLA in healthy donors. The table came from immunoSEQ multiplex PCR; TCRdb's copy has only in-frame clones and leaves some out. The sample yields some 110,000 clones, 10% to 15% seen once. Material for sequencing was PBMCs. The source of these receptors is a man in his forties in good health and CMV-seropositive. Both conserved end residues are part of each CDR3. The D gene is left open where the match is weak. Expanded clones are given a class, and other clones once, few, many or no size at all.

d_call j_call cdr3_length v_call clone_size cdr3_nt cdr3_aa
. TRBJ1-1 16 TRBV9 . TGTGCCAGCAGCCCGCGGGCCCGCGGGAGGAGGACTGAAGCTTTCTTT CASSPRARGRRTEAFF
TRBD2 TRBJ2-7 16 TRBV5-1 . TGCGCCAGCAGCTTGGGCTATAGCGGGAGGGCCGACGAGCAGTACTTC CASSLGYSGRADEQYF
. TRBJ1-3 16 TRBV6-6 few TGTGCCAGCAGTTACGACAGGAGGATTACTGGAAACACCATATATTTT CASSYDRRITGNTIYF
TRBD2 TRBJ2-3 20 TRBV5-4 few TGTGCCAGCAGCCCCGGGACTAGCGGGAGGGCCTTGATCCGCACAGATACGCAGTATTTT CASSPGTSGRALIRTDTQYF
. TRBJ2-2 15 TRBV4-3 . TGCGCCAGCAGCCAAGGACAGTCGAACACCGGGGAGCTGTTTTTT CASSQGQSNTGELFF
. TRBJ1-1 16 TRBV6-5 few TGTGCCAGCAGTTACTCGATCGGGGGTATGAACACTGAAGCTTTCTTT CASSYSIGGMNTEAFF
. TRBJ2-7 14 TRBV7-2 few TGTGCCAGCAGGCTTAGGGGCAGCTCCTACGAGCAGTACTTC CASRLRGSSYEQYF
TRBD2 TRBJ2-1 20 TRBV15 . TGTGCCACCAGCAGAGATCCCGGGACTAGCCTAATTAGCTCCTACAATGAGCAGTTCTTC CATSRDPGTSLISSYNEQFF
. TRBJ2-7 15 TRBV6-5 few TGTGCCAGCAGTCCCCAGGGCCTCACGGCTTACGAGCAGTACTTC CASSPQGLTAYEQYF
. TRBJ2-5 15 TRBV19 few TGTGCCAGTAGTCGATCCACGGGGAGACGGGAGACCCAGTACTTC CASSRSTGRRETQYF
. TRBJ2-5 18 TRBV4-3 few TGCGCCAGCAGCCAAGATTGGCGGACCCAAGGGGGACAAGAGACCCAGTACTTC CASSQDWRTQGGQETQYF